A single sample gave rise to the 18 T cell receptor beta chains below, sequenced in a study of T cells in Graves' hyperthyroidism and ophthalmopathy. Amplification of TCR beta CDR3 regions was performed using RNA transcripts as template. The HTBI primer set was used in a first-round RT-PCR of the TCR CDR3. One entry per CDR3 protein, called by TCRdb with MiXCR from the multiplex PCR reads. The table has 650,000 to 800,000 distinct CDR3 sequences, roughly 46% seen once. Sequenced input: peripheral blood or thyroid tissue (not recorded which). The receptors originated from an adult man with Graves' disease, either hyperthyroidism or ophthalmopathy (not recorded which).

J is TRBJ2-7 and V is TRBV6-1; tentatively, D is TRBD1 (6 bases). V was cut by 7 bases and J by 2 bases, with 12 bases left in between. The CDR3 runs to 13 residues. From germline, CDR1 is MNHNS and CDR2 SASEGT. In DNA form, the CDR3 reads TGTGCCAGCAAAAAGGGGGTAACCTACGAGCAGTACTTC. Its translation: CASKKGVTYEQYF.

This clonotype was observed a single time. V is TRBV20-1 and J is TRBJ1-2, with D possibly TRBD1 on 5 matching bases. Germline loops: CDR1 DFQATT, CDR2 SNEGSKA (reference sequence). This CDR3 has 11 residues. Deletions cut 6 bases from V and 5 bases from J, with 10 bases between. This chain's CDR3 is CSAPEGYGYTF. The CDR3 nucleotides read TGCAGTGCCCCAGAGGGGTATGGCTACACCTTC.

This clonotype was detected a few times. V gene TRBV9 combines with J gene TRBJ1-1; D is possibly TRBD1 (6 bases). Trimming pared 3 bases from V and 1 base from J, leaving 13 bases between. Germline lookup yields CDR1 SGDLS and CDR2 YYNGEE. The CDR3 is 15 amino acids. The CDR3 DNA reads as TGTGCCAGCAGCGCGACGCAGACAGGGAACACTGAAGCTTTCTTT. Translation: CASSATQTGNTEAFF.

The chain recombines TRBV2 with TRBJ1-2; D gene uncertain. Germline CDR1 SNHLY, CDR2 FYNNEI. V was trimmed by 9 bases and J by 4 bases, leaving 6 bases between them. The length of the CDR3 is 10 residues. The CDR3 loop reads CARSGYGYTF. The CDR3 DNA follows: TGTGCCAGGTCGGGCTATGGCTACACCTTC.

Notes on this clonotype: A clone one base away is much larger, so this may be a read error. V and J are TRBV10-1 and TRBJ2-2; D not resolved. Germline lookup yields CDR1 WNHNN and CDR2 SYGVQD (reference sequence). The CDR3 length is 14 residues. Trimming stripped 7 bases from V and 1 base from J, with 10 bases between. CDR3 nucleotide sequence: TGCGCCAGCACCCATGACGGGAACACCGGGGAGCTGTTTTTT. It is translated as CASTHDGNTGELFF.

This clonotype was recorded at least ten times. This chain connects TRBV2 to TRBJ1-5; TRBD1 is a possible D gene (5 bases). Germline V CDR1 and CDR2: SNHLY, FYNNEI. V lost 2 bases and J 2 bases, leaving 10 bases between the germline ends. The CDR3 contains 15 residues. CDR3 region: CASSETGGRNQPQHF. CDR3 coding DNA: TGTGCCAGCAGTGAAACTGGGGGACGCAATCAGCCCCAGCATTTT.

The chain joins TRBV15 to TRBJ2-2; D gene ambiguous. The CDR3 has 16 amino acids. The V end lost 10 bases, the J end lost 4 bases, and 22 bases lay between the germline ends. CDR1 and CDR2 from the germline V gene are LNHNV and YYDKDF (reference sequence). As DNA, the CDR3 is TGTGCCAGCTCACCTCGGGCCTCCGTGACCACCGGGGAGCTGTTTTTT. Its protein is CASSPRASVTTGELFF.

The V gene is TRBV7-8, the J gene TRBJ2-7; 8 nucleotides align to TRBD1. CDR3 length equals 14 residues. In germline, CDR1 is SGHVS, CDR2 FQNEAQ. Trimming removed 3 bases from V and 4 bases from J; junction bases left unmatched: 5. The CDR3 here is CASSFGQGFYEQYF. The CDR3 DNA reads TGTGCCAGCAGCTTCGGACAGGGTTTTTACGAGCAGTACTTC.

This clonotype turned up a few times. The chain employs TRBV6-5 and TRBJ2-2; D call uncertain. The CDR3 spans 13 residues. V was pared by 5 bases and J by 7 bases, with 11 bases between. CDR1 and CDR2 from the germline V gene are MNHEY and SVGAGI. The CDR3 reads CASSALGIGELFF. For the CDR3, the DNA is TGTGCCAGCAGTGCGCTGGGCATCGGGGAGCTGTTTTTT.

On this clonotype itself: Lacking the conserved final phenylalanine or tryptophan, this CDR3 likely reflects a read error. The chain combines TRBV7-8 with TRBJ1-1; D not resolved. The germline gives CDR1 SGHVS, CDR2 FQNEAQ. The V end was cut by 9 bases, the J end by 4 bases, with 9 bases between. The CDR3 is made up of 11 amino acids. The CDR3, as DNA: TGTGCCAGTGGGGTGGGCACTGAAGCTTTCTCT. It yields the protein CASGVGTEAFS.

This clonotype was observed many times. This chain uses TRBV7-9 with TRBJ2-5; 9 bases are shared with TRBD1. J was trimmed by 5 bases and V by 4 bases; bases with no gene match: 5. CDR1 is SEHNR and CDR2 is FQNEAQ in the germline V gene (reference sequence). This CDR3 comprises 14 residues. This CDR3 is CASSSQTGGETQYF. CDR3 sequence (DNA): TGTGCCAGCAGCTCCCAGACAGGGGGGGAGACCCAGTACTTC.

The rearrangement links TRBV15 to TRBJ2-1; 8 bases are shared with TRBD2. V shed 2 bases and J 5 bases; nucleotides not matched to a gene: 8. This CDR3 comprises 16 residues. The germline V gene has CDR1 LNHNV and CDR2 YYDKDF (reference sequence). For the CDR3, the DNA is TGTGCCACCAGCAGAACCGGGACTAGTCCTAACAATGAGCAGTTCTTC. Protein product: CATSRTGTSPNNEQFF.

This chain connects TRBV6-1 to TRBJ1-2, with 8 bases identical to TRBD1. Germline V CDR1 and CDR2: MNHNS, SASEGT. Trimming removed 4 bases from V and 4 bases from J; junction bases left unmatched: 14. CDR3 length: 17 amino acids. Here the CDR3 DNA reads TGTGCCAGCAGTGGCCCGGGACAGGTGGGGTCTGGCTATGGCTACACCTTC. This translates into CASSGPGQVGSGYGYTF.

The table lists this clonotype with a few counts. The chain has TRBV5-1 and TRBJ1-3; tentatively, D is TRBD1 (6 bases). Deletions cut 0 bases from V and 3 bases from J, with 13 bases between. The CDR3 has 16 amino acids. Germline V gene sequence: CDR1 SGHRS, CDR2 YFSETQ. The CDR3 nucleotides are TGCGCCAGCAGCTTGGCCGGTACAGGGAATGGAAACACCATATATTTT. Its protein is CASSLAGTGNGNTIYF. The variable domain in full, completed from reference TRBV5-1 and TRBJ1-3, reads KAGVTQTPRYLIKTRGQQVTLSCSPISGHRSVSWYQQTPGQGLQFLFEYFSETQRNKGNFPGRFSGRQFSNSRSEMNVSTLELGDSALYLCASSLAGTGNGNTIYFGEGSWLTVV.

CDR3 residues: CASSLVGGGETQHF. CDR3 DNA: TGTGCCAGCAGCTTAGTAGGTGGGGGGGAGACCCAGCATTTT. This chain connects TRBV7-6 to TRBJ1-5; D is possibly TRBD1 (5 bases). Trimming pared 1 base from V and 11 bases from J, leaving 15 bases between. The CDR3 extends over 14 amino acids. The germline gives CDR1 SGHVS, CDR2 FNYEAQ.

J is TRBJ1-1 and V is TRBV5-4, with TRBD1 matching 8 bases. V gave up 2 bases and J gave up 4 bases; unmatched junction bases: 7. The CDR3 consists of 15 residues. The germline gives CDR1 SGHNT, CDR2 YYREEE (reference sequence). The CDR3 coding sequence is TGTGCCAGCAGCTTTTGGACAGGGACGACCACTGAAGCTTTCTTT. Amino acid sequence: CASSFWTGTTTEAFF.

Ten or more counts support this clonotype. The rearrangement joins TRBV7-6 to TRBJ1-6; 8 nucleotides line up with TRBD1. Germline CDR1 is SGHVS and CDR2 is FNYEAQ. J gave up 5 bases and V 1 base, and 1 base lay outside the gene matches. The CDR3 sequence is 15 residues long. DNA for the CDR3: TGTGCCAGCAGCTTAGGGACAGGGAATAATTCACCCCTCCACTTT. Amino acids: CASSLGTGNNSPLHF. Variable domain in full (rest from reference TRBV7-6 and TRBJ1-6): GAGVSQSPRYKVTKRGQDVALRCDPISGHVSLYWYRQALGQGPEFLTYFNYEAQQDKSGLPNDRFSAERPEGSISTLTIQRTEQRDSAMYRCASSLGTGNNSPLHFGNGTRLTVT.

V gene TRBV19 combines with J gene TRBJ1-4; 7 bases fit TRBD1. The germline V gene encodes CDR1 LNHDA and CDR2 SQIVND (reference sequence). The CDR3 sequence is 16 residues long. The junction had 10 bases not matched to a gene; V was cut back by 5 bases and J by 4 bases. CDR3 in DNA: TGTGCCAGTAGTGTCTCACAGGGGAGGATTAATGAAAAACTGTTTTTT. As protein: CASSVSQGRINEKLFF.